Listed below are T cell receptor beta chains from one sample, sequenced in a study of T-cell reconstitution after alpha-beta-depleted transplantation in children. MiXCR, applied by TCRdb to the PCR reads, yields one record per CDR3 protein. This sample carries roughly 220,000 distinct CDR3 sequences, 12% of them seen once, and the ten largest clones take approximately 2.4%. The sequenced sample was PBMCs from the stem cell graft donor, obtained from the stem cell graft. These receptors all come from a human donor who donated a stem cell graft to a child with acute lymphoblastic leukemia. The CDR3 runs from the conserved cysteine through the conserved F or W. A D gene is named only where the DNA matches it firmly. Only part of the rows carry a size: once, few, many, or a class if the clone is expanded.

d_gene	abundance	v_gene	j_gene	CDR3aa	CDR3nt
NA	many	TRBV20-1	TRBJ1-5	CSARKRREGNQPQHF	TGCAGTGCTAGAAAGAGGAGGGAAGGCAATCAGCCCCAGCATTTT
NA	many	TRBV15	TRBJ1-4	CATSRAPRSTNEKLFF	TGTGCCACCAGCAGGGCCCCCCGATCAACTAATGAAAAACTGTTTTTT
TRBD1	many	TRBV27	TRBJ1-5	CASSPSSTGASNQPQHF	TGTGCCAGCAGTCCGTCATCCACAGGGGCTAGCAATCAGCCCCAGCATTTT
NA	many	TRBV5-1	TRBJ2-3	CASSPGRIITDTQYF	TGCGCCAGCAGCCCCGGCCGTATTATAACAGATACGCAGTATTTT
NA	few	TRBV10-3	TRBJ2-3	CAIRNSGTDTQYF	TGTGCCATCAGGAACAGCGGGACAGATACGCAGTATTTT
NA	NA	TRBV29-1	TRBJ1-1	CSVEKGGNTEAFF	TGCAGCGTTGAAAAGGGGGGGAACACTGAAGCTTTCTTT
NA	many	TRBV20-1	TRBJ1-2	CSVGGGGDYGYTF	TGCAGTGTAGGAGGCGGGGGGGACTATGGCTACACCTTC
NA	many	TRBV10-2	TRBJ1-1	CASSESRRNTEAFF	TGCGCCAGCAGTGAGTCGCGCAGAAACACTGAAGCTTTCTTT
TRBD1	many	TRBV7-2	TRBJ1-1	CASSLGGTGYEAFF	TGTGCCAGCAGCTTAGGAGGGACAGGATATGAAGCTTTCTTT
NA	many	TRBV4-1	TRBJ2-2	CASSQDPAKTGSVSNTGELFF	TGCGCCAGCAGCCAAGACCCAGCCAAGACAGGCAGCGTTTCGAACACCGGGGAGCTGTTTTTT
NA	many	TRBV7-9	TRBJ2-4	CASSQALGAENIQYF	TGTGCCAGCAGCCAGGCCCTCGGGGCCGAGAACATTCAGTACTTC
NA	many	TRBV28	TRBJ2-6	CASSFRHHSGANVLTF	TGTGCCAGCAGTTTTCGACATCACTCTGGGGCCAACGTCCTGACTTTC
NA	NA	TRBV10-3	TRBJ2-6	CATAPGLGANVLTF	TGTGCCACCGCGCCGGGGTTGGGGGCCAACGTCCTGACTTTC
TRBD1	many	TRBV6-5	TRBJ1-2	CASSYSNGQGAYGYTF	TGTGCCAGCAGTTACTCGAATGGACAGGGGGCCTATGGCTACACCTTC
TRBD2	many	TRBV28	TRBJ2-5	CASTLAGVSGETQYF	TGTGCCAGCACACTAGCGGGAGTTTCCGGAGAGACCCAGTACTTC
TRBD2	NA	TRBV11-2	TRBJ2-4	CASSFEPSIAGLAKNIQYF	TGTGCCAGCAGCTTCGAACCCTCTATAGCGGGGCTAGCCAAAAACATTCAGTACTTC
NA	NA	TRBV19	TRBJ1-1	CASSIVTGTEAFF	TGTGCCAGTAGTATAGTAACGGGCACTGAAGCTTTCTTT
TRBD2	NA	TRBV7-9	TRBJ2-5	CASSSSRGGESQETQYF	TGTGCCAGCAGCTCAAGCCGGGGGGGGGAGAGTCAAGAGACCCAGTACTTC
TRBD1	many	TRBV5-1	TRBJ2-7	CASSFRTGGGEQYF	TGCGCCAGCAGCTTTCGGACAGGTGGTGGCGAGCAGTACTTC
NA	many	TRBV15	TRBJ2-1	CATSRSGTPILFDEQFF	TGTGCCACCAGCAGATCCGGGACTCCTATTTTATTTGATGAGCAGTTCTTC
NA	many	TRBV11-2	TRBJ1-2	CASSLRPRGKDTF	TGTGCCAGCAGCTTACGGCCCAGGGGAAAAGACACCTTC
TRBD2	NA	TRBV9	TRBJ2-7	CASSPQAGGHYEQYF	TGTGCCAGCAGCCCCCAAGCGGGAGGGCATTACGAGCAGTACTTC
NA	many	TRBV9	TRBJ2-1	CASSARLQRDLYNEQFF	TGTGCCAGCAGCGCTCGCCTGCAACGGGATCTGTACAATGAGCAGTTCTTC
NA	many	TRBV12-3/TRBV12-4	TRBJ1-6	CASSLDGHVNSPLHF	TGTGCCAGCAGCCTCGACGGACACGTTAATTCACCCCTCCACTTT
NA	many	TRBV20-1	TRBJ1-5	CSASGTWRGAQHF	TGCAGTGCTAGTGGGACATGGAGAGGAGCCCAGCATTTT
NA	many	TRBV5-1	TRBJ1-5	CASSAGEDQPQHF	TGCGCCAGCAGCGCAGGGGAAGATCAGCCCCAGCATTTT
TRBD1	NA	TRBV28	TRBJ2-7	CASSQEDRVYEQYF	TGTGCCAGCAGTCAAGAAGACAGGGTCTACGAGCAGTACTTC
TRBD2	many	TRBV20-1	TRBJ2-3	CSESREGRVTDTQYF	TGCAGTGAATCGAGGGAGGGCCGGGTCACAGATACGCAGTATTTT
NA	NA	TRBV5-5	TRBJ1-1	CASGAQTGGTEAFF	TGTGCCAGCGGGGCCCAGACGGGTGGGACTGAAGCTTTCTTT
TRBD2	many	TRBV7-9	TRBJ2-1	CASTEASGRAQDEQFF	TGTGCCAGCACAGAAGCTAGCGGGAGGGCCCAGGATGAGCAGTTCTTC
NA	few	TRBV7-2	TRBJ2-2	CASSFTGGQNTGELFF	TGTGCCAGCAGCTTTACGGGGGGCCAGAACACCGGGGAGCTGTTTTTT
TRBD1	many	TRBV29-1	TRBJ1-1	CSVAHRGGEAFF	TGCAGCGTCGCCCACAGGGGAGGAGAAGCTTTCTTT
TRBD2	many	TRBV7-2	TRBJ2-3	CASRVAGGPTDTQYF	TGTGCCAGCAGGGTAGCGGGGGGTCCCACAGATACGCAGTATTTT
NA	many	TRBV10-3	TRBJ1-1	CAISENSGQGPTTEAFF	TGTGCCATCAGTGAGAATTCGGGTCAAGGGCCGACCACTGAAGCTTTCTTT
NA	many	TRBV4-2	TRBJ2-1	CASSRNWGEQFF	TGTGCCAGCAGCCGTAATTGGGGTGAGCAGTTCTTC
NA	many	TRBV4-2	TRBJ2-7	CASSQDLDSSYEQYF	TGTGCCAGCAGCCAAGATTTGGACAGCTCCTACGAGCAGTACTTC
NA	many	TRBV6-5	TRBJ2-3	CASSYDSGGEDTDTQYF	TGTGCCAGCAGTTACGATAGCGGCGGGGAAGACACAGATACGCAGTATTTT
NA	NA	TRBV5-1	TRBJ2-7	CASSLAGTGANEQYF	TGCGCCAGCAGCTTGGCCGGAACAGGAGCAAACGAGCAGTACTTC
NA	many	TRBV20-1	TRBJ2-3	CSARGGSPPDTQYF	TGCAGTGCCCGAGGGGGGAGCCCCCCAGATACGCAGTATTTT
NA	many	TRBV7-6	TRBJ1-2	CASSRQSGEYGYTF	TGTGCCAGCAGCCGACAGTCGGGGGAGTATGGCTACACCTTC
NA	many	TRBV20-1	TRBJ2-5	CSAREKFQETQYF	TGCAGTGCTAGAGAGAAGTTTCAAGAGACCCAGTACTTC
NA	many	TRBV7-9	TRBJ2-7	CASSLGGREYEQYF	TGTGCCAGCAGCTTGGGAGGCAGGGAATACGAGCAGTACTTC
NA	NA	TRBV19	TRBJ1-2	CASGLVNYGYTF	TGTGCCAGTGGGTTGGTTAACTATGGCTACACCTTC
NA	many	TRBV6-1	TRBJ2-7	CASSAEIKLYEQYF	TGTGCCAGCAGTGCAGAAATAAAACTCTACGAGCAGTACTTC
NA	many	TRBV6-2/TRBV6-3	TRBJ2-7	CASSYDRQYEQYF	TGTGCCAGCAGTTACGATCGGCAGTACGAGCAGTACTTC